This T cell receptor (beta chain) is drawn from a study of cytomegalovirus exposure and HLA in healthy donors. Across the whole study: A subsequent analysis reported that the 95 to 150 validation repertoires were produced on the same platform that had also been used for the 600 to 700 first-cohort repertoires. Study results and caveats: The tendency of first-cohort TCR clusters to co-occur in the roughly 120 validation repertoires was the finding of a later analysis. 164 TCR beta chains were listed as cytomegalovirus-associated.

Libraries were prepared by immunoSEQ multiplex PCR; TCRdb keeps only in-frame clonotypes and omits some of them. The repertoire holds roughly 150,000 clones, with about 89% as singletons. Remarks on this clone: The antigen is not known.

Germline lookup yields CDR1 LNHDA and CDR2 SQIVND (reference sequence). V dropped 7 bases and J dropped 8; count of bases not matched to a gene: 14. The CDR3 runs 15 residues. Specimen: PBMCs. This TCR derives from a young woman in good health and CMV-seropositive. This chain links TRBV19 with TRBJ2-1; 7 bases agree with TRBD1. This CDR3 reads CASTRRGRNPDEQFF. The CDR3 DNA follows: TGTGCCAGTACTAGAAGGGGGCGCAATCCCGATGAGCAGTTCTTC.